This entry lists 32 T cell receptor beta chains sequenced from one sample in a study of CD4 and CD8 cells across lung adenocarcinoma regions (dated by TCRdb to 2016 to 2018). The library came from PCR. Reads for this sample came from a HiSeq X Ten. Through fastp at Q25 and MiXCR, TCRdb rebuilt clones from the public reads, retaining in-frame beta chains. Entries that share a CDR3 protein sequence are merged under the most common genes and DNA. For this sample the table gives under 6,000 distinct CDR3 sequences, of which almost 50% were detected only once. The top ten constitute about 90% of the sample. Sequencing was performed on CD8+ T cells from the margin of a lung tumor. Sample cell subset or site, as interpreted from the label and publication: tumor margin region. Receptor source: a male donor with lung adenocarcinoma. The CD4 and CD8 labels of this study may be unreliable.

The chain uses TRBV6-1 and TRBJ2-3; TRBD2 matches at 12 bases. The tail of the sequence fits TRBJ2-7 better, so the J call may be wrong. Looked up from germline, CDR1 is MNHNS and CDR2 is SASEGT. The CDR3 is 15 amino acids. The CDR3 is CASSRYGLAGYEQYF. For the CDR3, the DNA is TGTGCCAGCAGTCGCTACGGACTAGCGGGGTACGAGCAGTACTTC.

This clonotype was counted a single time. This chain links TRBV6-1 with TRBJ2-1, with unresolved D. Germline CDR1 and CDR2: MNHNS and SASEGT. V was clipped by 2 bases and J by 0 bases, with 8 bases between them. The CDR3 runs to 15 residues. CDR3 protein: CASSEMWSSYNEQFF. Written as DNA, the CDR3 is TGTGCCAGCAGTGAAATGTGGAGCTCCTACAATGAGCAGTTCTTC.

In its sample, this clonotype was seen many times. DNA of the CDR3: TGCGCCAGCAGTGATGCTCAGGGATCGTCCTACGAGCAGTACTTC. It encodes CASSDAQGSSYEQYF. The V call is TRBV10-1, the J call TRBJ2-7, with D possibly being TRBD1 (5 bases). Germline CDR1 and CDR2: WNHNN and SYGVQD (reference sequence). V was cut by 3 bases and J by 1 base, with 13 bases left in between. The CDR3 runs to 15 residues.

As concerns this clonotype: At one boundary the junction diverges from the germline segment, which might be a read error. This chain links TRBV3-1 with TRBJ2-2, with D perhaps matching TRBD1 or TRBD2 (5 bases each). Germline CDR1 is LGHDT and CDR2 is YNNKEL (reference sequence). CDR3 length equals 15 residues. The CDR3 protein is CARAFGAVSTEEQFF. As DNA, the CDR3 is TGTGCCAGGGCTTTCGGGGCAGTGAGCACAGAGGAGCAGTTTTTT.

In this sample, this clonotype turned up a few times. This rearrangement joins TRBV7-2 to TRBJ2-4, with D perhaps matching TRBD1 or TRBD2 (6 bases each). The assigned J gene may be wrong: the sequence end matches TRBJ2-5 better. Germline CDR1 reads SGHTA; CDR2 reads FQGNSA. This CDR3 region has 15 residues. In DNA, the CDR3 is TGTGCCAGCAGCCGTAGGGGGAGGATCGAAGAGACCCAGTACTTC. This translates into CASSRRGRIEETQYF.

This chain connects TRBV7-8 to TRBJ2-5; 8 nucleotides agree with TRBD1. V gave up 1 base and J gave up 1 base; unmatched junction bases: 5. The CDR3 sequence is 16 residues long. The germline gives CDR1 SGHVS, CDR2 FQNEAQ. This chain's CDR3 is CASSLVGQGPQETQYF. As DNA, the CDR3 is TGTGCCAGCAGCTTAGTAGGACAGGGTCCCCAAGAGACCCAGTACTTC.

This clonotype has a count of ten or more. The chain joins TRBV9 to TRBJ2-5; a possible D gene is TRBD2 (5 bases). V lost 0 bases, J lost 5 bases, and 14 bases lay in between. Germline loops: CDR1 SGDLS, CDR2 YYNGEE. The CDR3 is 15 amino acids. CDR3: CASSVVGSGSETQYF. In nucleotides, the CDR3 is TGTGCCAGCAGCGTAGTGGGGTCGGGGTCTGAGACCCAGTACTTC.

This clonotype was recorded many times. The chain uses TRBV6-5 and TRBJ2-7, with 7 nucleotides matching TRBD1. CDR1 and CDR2 from the germline V gene are MNHEY and SVGAGI. The CDR3 is 18 amino acids. V lost 2 bases to trimming and J lost 0 bases; unmatched junction nucleotides: 13. The CDR3 spells CASSYSLRQGTTSYEQYF. CDR3 bases: TGTGCCAGCAGTTACAGCCTAAGACAGGGTACTACCTCCTACGAGCAGTACTTC.

This clonotype was observed once. A junction boundary mismatches the germline segment, possibly from a read error. The chain combines TRBV6-1 with TRBJ2-6; possible D gene TRBD2, 5 bases. The CDR3 spans 14 residues. The germline V gene has CDR1 MNHNS and CDR2 SASEGT. The CDR3 reads CASEAGMMANDQSF. CDR3 coding DNA: TGTGCCAGCGAGGCGGGCATGATGGCCAACGACCAGTCCTTC.

This clonotype was found many times. The J gene is TRBJ2-1, the V gene TRBV20-1, with 7 bases that match TRBD2. CDR1 and CDR2 from the germline V gene are DFQATT and SNEGSKA (reference sequence). The CDR3 runs to 15 residues. V lost 3 bases and J lost 9; bases outside the gene matches: 14. CDR3 DNA: TGCAGTGCTAGCGGAATTTACCCGGGAGGTGGTGAGCAGTTCTTC. Its protein is CSASGIYPGGGEQFF.

This clonotype showed up just a few times. The chain links TRBV6-1 to TRBJ2-1, with 8 nucleotides matching TRBD1. Per the germline V gene, CDR1 is MNHNS and CDR2 is SASEGT. The junction had 4 bases not matched to a gene; V was cut back by 2 bases and J by 10 bases. This CDR3 is built from 13 residues. CDR3 sequence (DNA): TGTGCCAGCAGTGAAACCCGGACAGGGGAGCAGTTCTTC. Encoded protein: CASSETRTGEQFF.

V is TRBV7-6 and J is TRBJ2-7; 10 bases map to TRBD1. The CDR3 is 14 residues long. Trimming at V came to 4 bases and at J to 6 bases, leaving 6 bases not matched to a gene. The germline CDR1 and CDR2 sequences are SGHVS and FNYEAQ. The CDR3 nucleotides read TGTGCCAGCAGCTGGGGGACAGGGGATCGCGAGCAGTACTTC. Its translation is CASSWGTGDREQYF.

This clonotype has just one count. At one end, the junction sequence differs from germline, possibly due to a read error. J is TRBJ2-4 and V is TRBV27, with D perhaps TRBD2 (7 bases). CDR1 MNHEY and CDR2 SMNVEV come from the germline V gene (reference sequence). The CDR3 extends over 17 amino acids. CDR3 region: CARSLNSGTGGKNTQYF. DNA of the CDR3: TGTGCCAGGAGTTTGAATTCGGGGACGGGGGGCAAAAACACGCAGTACTTC.

This clonotype was counted ten times or more. The CDR3 loop reads CASSEALAGGTDTQYF. The CDR3 DNA sequence: TGTGCCAGCAGTGAAGCTCTAGCCGGAGGCACAGATACGCAGTATTTT. V gene TRBV6-1 combines with J gene TRBJ2-3, with TRBD2 as a possible D gene (5 bases). This CDR3 contains 16 residues. Looked up from germline, CDR1 is MNHNS and CDR2 is SASEGT. Trimming removed 0 bases from V and 1 base from J, with 11 bases in between.

This clonotype has only a few counts. The chain carries TRBV28 and TRBJ2-5; 11 bases align to TRBD1. This CDR3 comprises 16 residues. V shed 4 bases and J 7 bases; nucleotides not matched to a gene: 11. CDR1 MDHEN and CDR2 SYDVKM come from the germline V gene. The CDR3 sequence: CASSSPLDRGLVTQYF. The CDR3 DNA reads as TGTGCCAGCAGTTCACCTCTGGACAGGGGGCTTGTGACCCAGTACTTC.

There are a few counts of this clonotype. This chain links TRBV27 with TRBJ2-5; 8 bases are shared with TRBD2. The J call may not be correct, given that the DNA end is closer to TRBJ2-7. There are 15 residues in the CDR3. Per the germline V gene, CDR1 is MNHEY and CDR2 is SMNVEV (reference sequence). CDR3 nucleotide sequence: TGTGCCAGCAGTTTATGGGCAAGCGGGAGAGGCGAGCAGTACTTC. It translates to CASSLWASGRGEQYF.

V and J are TRBV6-2 or TRBV6-3 and TRBJ2-1; maybe TRBD1 (5 bases). The germline CDR1 and CDR2 sequences are MNHEY and SVGEGT. The germline V and J ends were trimmed by 7 bases and 7 bases, with 14 bases remaining between them. There are 13 residues in the CDR3. CDR3 in DNA: TGTGCCAGCACCCCGGACATCACAAATGAGCAGTTCTTC. Amino acid sequence: CASTPDITNEQFF.

This clonotype has just a few counts. The V gene is TRBV10-1, the J gene TRBJ2-5, with 7 bases matching TRBD1. V dropped 3 bases and J dropped 5; count of bases not matched to a gene: 12. Germline V CDR1 and CDR2: WNHNN, SYGVQD (reference sequence). CDR3 length equals 16 residues. Here the CDR3 reads CASSELRDREEETQYF. CDR3 sequence (DNA): TGCGCCAGCAGTGAATTGCGAGACAGGGAAGAGGAGACCCAGTACTTC.

This chain joins TRBV3-1 and TRBJ2-5; possible D gene TRBD2, 5 bases. The J call may not be correct, given that the DNA end is closer to TRBJ2-7. The germline V gene has CDR1 LGHDT and CDR2 YNNKEL (reference sequence). The CDR3 is 13 amino acids. The CDR3, as DNA: TGTGCCAGCAGCCAGGTTAGCGATCGCGAGCAGTACTTC. This sequence encodes CASSQVSDREQYF.

The chain recombines TRBV6-1 with TRBJ2-2; D may correspond to TRBD1 or TRBD2 (5 bases each). Trimming took off 7 bases at V and 16 bases at J, with 22 bases between the two ends. CDR3 size: 13 residues. Looked up from germline, CDR1 is MNHNS and CDR2 is SASEGT. The CDR3 coding sequence is TGTGCCAGCACCCCCTTTTCGGACGGGGCCCAGTTTTTT. Its translation is CASTPFSDGAQFF.

The sample holds one count of this clonotype. The chain links TRBV6-5 to TRBJ2-7; 7 nucleotides match TRBD2. Trimming at V came to 2 bases and at J to 3 bases, leaving 10 bases not matched to a gene. CDR3 length equals 16 residues. Germline values: CDR1 MNHEY, CDR2 SVGAGI. CDR3 protein: CASSYRGGRGVYEQYF. The CDR3 DNA is TGTGCCAGCAGTTACAGGGGAGGGAGGGGTGTCTACGAGCAGTACTTC.

Points on this clonotype: Relative to the germline gene, one junction end is altered; a read error may explain this. This chain connects TRBV6-1 to TRBJ2-5; D might be TRBD1 or TRBD2, each matching 6 bases. Germline V gene data show CDR1 as MNHNS and CDR2 as SASEGT. The CDR3 consists of 16 residues. CDR3 loop: CASAGPGGRDQETQYF. The CDR3 DNA follows: TGTGCCAGCGCGGGGCCCGGGGGCCGTGACCAAGAGACTCAGTACTTC.

The sample holds many counts of this clonotype. The chain couples TRBV11-1 to TRBJ2-5; no clear D gene. This CDR3 has 13 amino acids. Per the germline V gene, CDR1 is SGHAT and CDR2 is FQDESV (reference sequence). The V gene lost 4 bases and the J gene lost 2 bases, with 8 bases spanning the gap. CDR3 nucleotides: TGTGCCAGCAGCTACGGGTTGCAAGAGACCCAGTACTTC. Translating it yields CASSYGLQETQYF.

This clonotype was picked up a small number of times. The chain combines TRBV6-4 with TRBJ2-3; TRBD2 is a possible D gene (5 bases). The CDR3 has 15 residues. Trimming shortened V by 3 bases and J by 3 bases, and 13 bases separated the two germline ends. Per germline, CDR1 MRHNA and CDR2 SNTAGT. CDR3 region: CASSDVALGTDTQYF. CDR3 in DNA: TGTGCCAGCAGTGATGTAGCGCTGGGGACAGATACGCAGTATTTT.

This clonotype was counted a few times. The V gene is TRBV20-1, the J gene TRBJ1-6; TRBD1 aligns across 11 bases. The CDR3 loop spans 13 amino acids. From germline, CDR1 is DFQATT and CDR2 SNEGSKA (reference sequence). V dropped 7 bases and J dropped 8; count of bases not matched to a gene: 4. The chain's CDR3 is CSGGQGVDSPLHF. The CDR3 DNA reads as TGCAGTGGGGGACAGGGGGTGGATTCACCCCTCCACTTT.

The chain is built from TRBV4-1 and TRBJ1-4, with D tentatively TRBD1 (6 bases). Germline V gene data show CDR1 as MGHRA and CDR2 as YSYEKL. V was cut by 4 bases and J by 5 bases, with 26 bases left in between. The CDR3 is made up of 19 amino acids. The CDR3 loop reads CASSPTMGGGGRRNEKLFF. The CDR3 bases are TGCGCCAGCAGCCCCACTATGGGGGGCGGCGGCCGTCGGAATGAAAAACTGTTTTTT.

V usage is TRBV10-3 and J usage is TRBJ1-1; D might be TRBD1 (5 bases). From germline, CDR1 is ENHRY and CDR2 SYGVKD. V was pared by 2 bases and J by 0 bases, with 7 bases between. This CDR3 comprises 14 residues. The CDR3 sequence: CAISEDSMNTEAFF. CDR3 sequence (DNA): TGTGCCATCAGTGAGGACAGCATGAACACTGAAGCTTTCTTT.

The V call is TRBV7-9, the J call TRBJ2-1; D is perhaps TRBD1 or TRBD2 (6 bases each). V shed 4 bases and J shed 5 bases, with 12 bases lying between them. CDR3 length: 14 residues. Germline loops: CDR1 SEHNR, CDR2 FQNEAQ (reference sequence). The CDR3 here is CASSWGAQNNEQFF. CDR3 sequence (DNA): TGTGCCAGCAGCTGGGGGGCACAGAACAATGAGCAGTTCTTC.

This chain uses TRBV6-1 with TRBJ1-5, with TRBD1 matching over 12 bases. The CDR3 runs 15 residues. After removal of 4 bases from V and 6 bases from J, the junction contained 4 bases not matched to a gene. CDR1 MNHNS and CDR2 SASEGT come from the germline V gene. CDR3 bases: TGTGCCAGCAGTGGGGGGACAGGGGGCAGTCAGCCCCAGCATTTT. Translation gives CASSGGTGGSQPQHF.

The chain recombines TRBV20-1 with TRBJ1-1; TRBD1 agrees at 7 bases. The length of the CDR3 is 12 residues. Germline values: CDR1 DFQATT, CDR2 SNEGSKA (reference sequence). J was trimmed by 11 bases and V by 3 bases; bases with no gene match: 9. The DNA for the CDR3 is TGCAGTGCTAGCCTACAGGGGTTTGAGGCTTTCTTT. Protein product: CSASLQGFEAFF.

The chain links TRBV7-6 to TRBJ2-7; 8 bases agree with TRBD2. In germline, CDR1 is SGHVS, CDR2 FNYEAQ. The V segment lost 3 bases and the J segment 2 bases; nucleotides outside the gene matches: 6. The CDR3 contains 15 residues. CDR3 amino acids: CASSFRSGGAYEQYF. The DNA for the CDR3 is TGTGCCAGCAGCTTTCGAAGCGGGGGAGCCTACGAGCAGTACTTC.

The rearrangement links TRBV6-1 to TRBJ2-1; a weak D match, TRBD1 (6 bases). V lost 5 bases and J lost 6, with 20 bases in between. The CDR3 is made up of 16 amino acids. Germline CDR1 and CDR2: MNHNS and SASEGT. The CDR3 nucleotides read TGTGCCAGCAGTCAATTTTCGGGGACATCTTTCAATGAGCAGTTCTTC. Its protein is CASSQFSGTSFNEQFF.